This TCR beta chain was recovered during a study of tumor and adjacent non-tumor tissue in lung cancer. Study information: There were around 11 adenocarcinoma, 2 squamous cell carcinoma and 1 small cell lung cancer cases. About 4.2 million productive TCRbeta reads were obtained per sample on average.

This sample's RNA came from whole unsorted tissue. This clonotype turned up a few times. Its antigen is undetermined. V lost 7 bases and J lost 6, with 10 bases in between. The CDR3 is made up of 12 amino acids. Looked up from germline, CDR1 is MDHEN and CDR2 is SYDVKM. The library came from three nested PCR rounds adapted from ARM-PCR protocols. Using its own MiXCR run on the multiplex PCR reads, TCRdb lists one record per CDR3 protein. The repertoire includes more than 75,000 distinct CDR3 sequences, approximately 68% of them detected once, and 10% to 15% sits in the top ten. Study conclusions and caveats: Tumor repertoires had a smaller top 100 clone share than normal lung. Tumor tissue had significantly higher TCR diversity than normal lung.

This clonotype originated in a woman aged 65 to 85 with non-small cell lung cancer. The rearrangement uses TRBV28 and TRBJ1-5; perhaps TRBD1 as D (5 bases). Sample: lung tumor tissue. This CDR3 reads CASKGSCQPQHF. The DNA for the CDR3 is TGTGCCAGCAAGGGGAGCTGTCAGCCCCAGCATTTT.